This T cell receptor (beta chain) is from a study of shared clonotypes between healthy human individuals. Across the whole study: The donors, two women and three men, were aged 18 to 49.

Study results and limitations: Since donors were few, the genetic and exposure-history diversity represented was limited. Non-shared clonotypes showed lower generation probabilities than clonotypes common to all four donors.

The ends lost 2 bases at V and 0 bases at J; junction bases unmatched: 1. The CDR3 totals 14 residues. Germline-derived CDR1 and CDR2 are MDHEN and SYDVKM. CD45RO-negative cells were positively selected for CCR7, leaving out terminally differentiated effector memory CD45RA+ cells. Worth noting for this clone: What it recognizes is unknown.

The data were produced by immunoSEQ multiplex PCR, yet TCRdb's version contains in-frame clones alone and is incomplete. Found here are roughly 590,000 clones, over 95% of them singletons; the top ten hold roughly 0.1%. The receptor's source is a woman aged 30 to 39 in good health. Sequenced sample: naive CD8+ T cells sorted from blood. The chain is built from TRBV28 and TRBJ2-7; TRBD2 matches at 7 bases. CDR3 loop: CASSLLAASYEQYF. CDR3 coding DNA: TGTGCCAGCAGTTTACTAGCGGCCTCCTACGAGCAGTACTTC.